Following are 28 T cell receptor beta chains from one sample sequenced in a study of shared clonotypes between healthy human individuals. Clones were sequenced by immunoSEQ multiplex PCR, and TCRdb holds only the in-frame ones, with some missing. The sample yields about 2 million clones, roughly 94% seen once. The sequenced sample was naive CD4+ T cells sorted from blood. Subset reported: CD45RA+ positively selected. Every receptor here comes from a man aged 18 to 35 in good health.

This sequence joins TRBV18 and TRBJ1-5, with D maybe TRBD1 (6 bases). V was clipped by 2 bases and J by 3 bases, with 14 bases between them. The CDR3 has 16 amino acids. CDR1 is KGHSH and CDR2 is LQKENI in the germline V gene. The CDR3 DNA reads as TGTGCCAGCTCACCAGGGGGCCCCCCCTCCAATCAGCCCCAGCATTTT. It encodes CASSPGGPPSNQPQHF.

V gene TRBV4-1 combines with J gene TRBJ2-1, with D possibly being TRBD2 (6 bases). This CDR3 spans 16 amino acids. The V gene lost 5 bases and the J gene lost 3 bases, with 17 bases spanning the gap. The germline gives CDR1 MGHRA, CDR2 YSYEKL. This chain's CDR3 is CASSARLVASYNEQFF. CDR3 coding DNA: TGCGCCAGCAGCGCGAGACTAGTCGCAAGCTACAATGAGCAGTTCTTC.

For this clone: The sample contains more than one DNA sequence encoding this CDR3. This chain links TRBV2 with TRBJ2-6; D unclear. With 3 bases removed from V and 1 base from J, the gap between germline ends came to 7 bases. Germline V gives CDR1 SNHLY, CDR2 FYNNEI. CDR3 length: 15 amino acids. In nucleotides, the CDR3 is TGTGCCAGCAGTGAGTACCTTTCTGGGGCCAACGTCCTGACTTTC. The encoded protein is CASSEYLSGANVLTF.

A remark on this clone: Other DNA sequences within the sample encode an identical CDR3. The V call is TRBV18, the J call TRBJ2-7; 13 bases map to TRBD2. Unmatched junction bases numbered 2, after V lost 6 bases and J lost 3 bases. This CDR3 has 14 residues. Germline V gene data show CDR1 as KGHSH and CDR2 as LQKENI. DNA of the CDR3: TGTGCCAGCTCGCGGACTAGCGGGAGCTACGAGCAGTACTTC. Translated: CASSRTSGSYEQYF.

The chain is built from TRBV18 and TRBJ2-3; 8 positions match TRBD1. CDR3 length: 14 amino acids. V gave up 5 bases and J gave up 0 bases; unmatched junction bases: 1. Per germline, CDR1 KGHSH and CDR2 LQKENI. Written as DNA, the CDR3 is TGTGCCAGCTCAAGACAGGGGAGCACAGATACGCAGTATTTT. Encoded protein: CASSRQGSTDTQYF.

This chain links TRBV30 with TRBJ2-2; a weak D match, TRBD1 (6 bases). The CDR3 has 19 residues. Germline V lookup: CDR1 GTSNPN, CDR2 SVGIG (reference sequence). Trimming took 0 bases from V and 0 from J, leaving 20 bases between them. The CDR3 DNA follows: TGTGCCTGGAGTGTAAAGATAGGGGGACACGCATCGAACACCGGGGAGCTGTTTTTT. It specifies CAWSVKIGGHASNTGELFF. The whole variable domain, remainder taken from reference TRBV30 and TRBJ2-2, is SQTIHQWPATLVQPVGSPLSLECTVEGTSNPNLYWYRQAAGRGLQLLFYSVGIGQISSEVPQNLSASRPQDRQFILSSKKLLLSDSGFYLCAWSVKIGGHASNTGELFFGEGSRLTVL.

The rearrangement joins TRBV4-3 to TRBJ2-5; 14 bases match TRBD2. The CDR3 covers 15 residues. V gave up 3 bases and J gave up 4 bases; unmatched junction bases: 1. Germline loops: CDR1 LGHNA, CDR2 YSLEER. The CDR3 loop is CASSQGTSGGETQYF. The CDR3 nucleotides read TGCGCCAGCAGCCAGGGGACTAGCGGGGGAGAGACCCAGTACTTC.

This clone was detected once. The rearrangement uses TRBV4-1 and TRBJ2-5, with 10 bases aligning to TRBD1. CDR3 size: 14 residues. Trimming removed 3 bases from V and 5 bases from J; junction bases left unmatched: 3. Germline loops: CDR1 MGHRA, CDR2 YSYEKL. CDR3 coding DNA: TGCGCCAGCAGCCACCCGGACAGGGGGGAGACCCAGTACTTC. It codes for CASSHPDRGETQYF.

The chain couples TRBV9 to TRBJ2-2; TRBD2 aligns across 10 bases. Germline assignment: CDR1 SGDLS and CDR2 YYNGEE. The CDR3 consists of 17 residues. The trim removed 0 bases at V and 4 bases at J, leaving 6 bases unmatched. Here the CDR3 DNA reads TGTGCCAGCAGCGTAGGGCTAGCGGGAGCGGTCACCGGGGAGCTGTTTTTT. Amino acid sequence: CASSVGLAGAVTGELFF.

The chain links TRBV5-6 to TRBJ2-4; possible D gene TRBD1, 5 bases. V shed 1 base and J shed 5 bases, with 13 bases lying between them. Germline-derived CDR1 and CDR2 are SGHDT and YYEEEE. This CDR3 is built from 15 residues. CDR3 sequence: CASSLRGYLENIQYF. In DNA, the CDR3 is TGTGCCAGCAGCTTGAGGGGCTATCTGGAAAACATTCAGTACTTC.

V usage is TRBV5-6 and J usage is TRBJ1-2; D gene unclear. This CDR3 has 12 residues. V dropped 4 bases and J dropped 6 bases, with 10 bases sitting between them. CDR1 and CDR2 (germline): SGHDT, YYEEEE. In DNA form, the CDR3 reads TGTGCCAGCAGCCGGGGAGGGAATGGCTACACCTTC. Its translation: CASSRGGNGYTF.

J is TRBJ2-2 and V is TRBV7-2; 9 bases are shared with TRBD1. The CDR3 sequence is 15 residues long. The V and J ends lost 1 base and 8 bases, in that order; junction bases with no gene match: 5. Germline loops: CDR1 SGHTA, CDR2 FQGNSA. CDR3 sequence (DNA): TGTGCCAGCAGCTTAGTTGGGACAGGGAAGGGGGAGCTGTTTTTT. Residues: CASSLVGTGKGELFF.

This clone has only one observation. CDR3 protein: CASSKDRARDTEAFF. CDR3 coding DNA: TGTGCCAGCAGCAAGGACAGGGCTAGGGACACTGAAGCTTTCTTT. The V gene is TRBV21-1, the J gene TRBJ1-1; no check of the table's D call, TRBD1, against the DNA was made. TRBV21-1 is an annotated pseudogene. This CDR3 spans 15 amino acids.

The chain joins TRBV27 to TRBJ2-1; 11 bases map to TRBD2. Germline V lookup: CDR1 MNHEY, CDR2 SMNVEV (reference sequence). The junction had 9 bases not matched to a gene; V was cut back by 2 bases and J by 0 bases. The CDR3 loop spans 19 amino acids. CDR3 region: CASSLIRPSGGSSYNEQFF. Here the CDR3 DNA reads TGTGCCAGCAGTTTAATCCGTCCTAGCGGGGGGAGCTCCTACAATGAGCAGTTCTTC.

This chain uses TRBV4-2 with TRBJ2-5; 9 positions match TRBD2. The germline V gene encodes CDR1 LGHNA and CDR2 YNFKEQ. The CDR3 runs to 18 residues. Trimming cost V 0 bases and J 2 bases; bases outside gene matches: 10. The CDR3 sequence: CASSQEALAGREQETQYF. The CDR3, as DNA: TGTGCCAGCAGCCAAGAGGCGCTAGCGGGAAGGGAGCAAGAGACCCAGTACTTC.

The chain is built from TRBV15 and TRBJ1-2; possibly TRBD1 for D (5 bases). Germline CDR1 reads LNHNV; CDR2 reads YYDKDF (reference sequence). Deletions cut 3 bases from V and 1 base from J, with 12 bases between. The CDR3 is 15 residues long. In nucleotides, the CDR3 is TGTGCCACCAGCAGGATAGAAGGGGTTAACTATGGCTACACCTTC. Residues: CATSRIEGVNYGYTF.

This clone was seen just once. This rearrangement joins TRBV13 to TRBJ2-7; no clear D. This CDR3 is built from 14 residues. Looked up from germline, CDR1 is PRHDT and CDR2 is FYEKMQ (reference sequence). V was shortened by 5 bases and J by 0 bases, with 11 bases between the two germline ends. CDR3 sequence (DNA): TGTGCCAGCAGCCCCCGACGGCTCTCCTACGAGCAGTACTTC. Translating it yields CASSPRRLSYEQYF.

The chain is built from TRBV2 and TRBJ2-5; 10 bases match TRBD1. V lost 8 bases, J lost 0 bases, and 9 bases stayed unmatched. This CDR3 has 16 amino acids. Germline loops: CDR1 SNHLY, CDR2 FYNNEI. The CDR3: CASQDRGERNQETQYF. The CDR3 DNA follows: TGTGCCAGCCAGGACAGGGGGGAAAGGAACCAAGAGACCCAGTACTTC.

This clone was observed a few times. This specimen includes other DNA sequences encoding the same CDR3. This chain joins TRBV30 and TRBJ2-3, with no clear D. CDR3 length equals 11 residues. Germline V gene lookup returns CDR1 GTSNPN and CDR2 SVGIG (reference sequence). Deletions cut 1 base from V and 4 bases from J, with 3 bases between. The DNA for the CDR3 is TGTGCCTGGAGTGGGGCAGATACGCAGTATTTT. Amino acids: CAWSGADTQYF.

The J gene is TRBJ2-5, the V gene TRBV9; no firm D call. Germline values: CDR1 SGDLS, CDR2 YYNGEE. This CDR3 contains 15 residues. V was shortened by 0 bases and J by 1 base, with 10 bases between the two germline ends. The CDR3 coding sequence is TGTGCCAGCAGCGTAGGGCAACCGTTCCAAGAGACCCAGTACTTC. Amino acid sequence: CASSVGQPFQETQYF.

The V and J genes are TRBV19 and TRBJ1-4; no clear D gene. Germline V gene lookup returns CDR1 LNHDA and CDR2 SQIVND (reference sequence). The CDR3 extends over 14 amino acids. The V and J ends lost 3 bases and 5 bases respectively, with 10 bases between them. CDR3 in amino acids: CASSMSRPNEKLFF. CDR3 nucleotides: TGTGCCAGTAGTATGTCCAGACCGAATGAAAAACTGTTTTTT.

This chain connects TRBV4-3 to TRBJ1-2; a weak D match, TRBD1 (5 bases). The CDR3 spans 14 residues. Trimming cost V 0 bases and J 4 bases, with 9 bases left between them. Germline V gene data show CDR1 as LGHNA and CDR2 as YSLEER. CDR3 region: CASSQDSGTYGYTF. The DNA of the CDR3 is TGCGCCAGCAGCCAAGATTCGGGGACCTATGGCTACACCTTC.

This chain links TRBV6-5 with TRBJ1-5; 8 bases match TRBD1. The ends lost 6 bases at V and 3 bases at J; junction bases unmatched: 7. Germline values: CDR1 MNHEY, CDR2 SVGAGI. The CDR3 is 15 residues long. The CDR3: CASSPGQVNNQPQHF. CDR3 sequence (DNA): TGTGCCAGCAGCCCGGGACAGGTAAACAATCAGCCCCAGCATTTT.

The chain links TRBV11-2 to TRBJ2-1, with D hard to call. Germline-derived CDR1 and CDR2 are SGHAT and FQNNGV. The length of the CDR3 is 14 residues. V was pared by 2 bases and J by 4 bases, with 9 bases between. The CDR3: CASSLRQTYNEQFF. The CDR3 nucleotides are TGTGCCAGCAGCTTAAGGCAGACTTACAATGAGCAGTTCTTC.

The CDR3 region is CALSDQVNTEAFF. The CDR3 DNA reads TGTGCCTTATCGGACCAAGTGAACACTGAAGCTTTCTTT. The rearrangement links TRBV6-5 to TRBJ1-1, with D uncertain. V gave up 11 bases and J gave up 0 bases, with 13 bases separating them. Germline V CDR1 and CDR2: MNHEY, SVGAGI. CDR3 length: 13 amino acids.

On this clone: Within the sample, other DNA sequences also encode this same CDR3. V gene TRBV4-1 combines with J gene TRBJ2-1; 7 positions agree with TRBD2. V shed 0 bases and J 0 bases; nucleotides not matched to a gene: 5. The germline V gene encodes CDR1 MGHRA and CDR2 YSYEKL. The length of the CDR3 is 17 residues. CDR3 sequence reads: CASSQDPGGSSYNEQFF. The CDR3 DNA is TGCGCCAGCAGCCAAGATCCCGGGGGGAGCTCCTACAATGAGCAGTTCTTC.

The V call is TRBV27, the J call TRBJ1-6, with 8 bases lining up with TRBD1. The ends lost 7 bases at V and 2 bases at J; junction bases unmatched: 7. CDR1 and CDR2 from the germline V gene are MNHEY and SMNVEV (reference sequence). This CDR3 contains 16 residues. Here the CDR3 reads CASTSQGAAYNSPLHF. DNA for the CDR3: TGTGCCAGCACCTCCCAGGGGGCTGCCTATAATTCACCCCTCCACTTT.

This clone was found once. Other DNA variants within this sample encode the same CDR3. This sequence joins TRBV27 and TRBJ2-3; D possibly corresponds to TRBD2 (7 bases). The CDR3 is 14 amino acids. The germline CDR1 and CDR2 sequences are MNHEY and SMNVEV (reference sequence). Trimming shortened V by 0 bases and J by 8 bases, and 12 bases separated the two germline ends. CDR3 protein: CASSLSGGAGTQYF. In nucleotides, the CDR3 is TGTGCCAGCAGTTTATCGGGGGGGGCTGGTACGCAGTATTTT.